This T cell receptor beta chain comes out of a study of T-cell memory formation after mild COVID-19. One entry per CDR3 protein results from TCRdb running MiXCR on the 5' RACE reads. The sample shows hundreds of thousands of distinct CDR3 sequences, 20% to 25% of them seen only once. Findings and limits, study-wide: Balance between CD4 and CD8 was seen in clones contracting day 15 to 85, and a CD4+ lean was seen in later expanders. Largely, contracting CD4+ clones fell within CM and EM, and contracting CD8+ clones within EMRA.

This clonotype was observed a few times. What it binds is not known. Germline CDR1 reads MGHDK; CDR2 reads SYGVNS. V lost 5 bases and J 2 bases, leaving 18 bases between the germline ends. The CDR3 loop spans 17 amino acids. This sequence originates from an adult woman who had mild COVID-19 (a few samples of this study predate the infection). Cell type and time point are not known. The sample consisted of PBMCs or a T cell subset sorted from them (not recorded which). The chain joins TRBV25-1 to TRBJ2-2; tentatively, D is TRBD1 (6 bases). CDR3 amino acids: CASSTNPRDNNTGELFF. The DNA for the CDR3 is TGTGCCAGCAGTACCAACCCACGGGACAATAACACCGGGGAGCTGTTTTTT. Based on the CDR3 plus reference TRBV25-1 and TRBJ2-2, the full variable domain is EADIYQTPRYLVIGTGKKITLECSQTMGHDKMYWYQQDPGMELHLIHYSYGVNSTEKGDLSSESTVSRIRTEHFPLTLESARPSHTSQYLCASSTNPRDNNTGELFFGEGSRLTVL.